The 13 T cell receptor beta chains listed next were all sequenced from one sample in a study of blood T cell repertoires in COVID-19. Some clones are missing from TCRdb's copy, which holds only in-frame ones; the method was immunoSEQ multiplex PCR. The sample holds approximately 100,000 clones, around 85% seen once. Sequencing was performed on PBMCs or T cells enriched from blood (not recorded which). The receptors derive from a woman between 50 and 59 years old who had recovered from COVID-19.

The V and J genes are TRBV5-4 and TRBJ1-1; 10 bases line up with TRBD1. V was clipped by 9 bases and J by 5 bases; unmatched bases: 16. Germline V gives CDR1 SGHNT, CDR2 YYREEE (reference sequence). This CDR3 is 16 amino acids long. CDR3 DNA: TGTGCCAACCACATATCGGGACAGGGGTTGGAGACTGAAGCTTTCTTT. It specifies CANHISGQGLETEAFF.

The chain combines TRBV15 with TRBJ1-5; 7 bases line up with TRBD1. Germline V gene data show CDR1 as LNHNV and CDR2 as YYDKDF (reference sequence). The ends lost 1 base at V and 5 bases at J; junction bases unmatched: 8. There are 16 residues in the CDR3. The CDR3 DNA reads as TGTGCCACCAGCAGAGTCCCACAGGGGTACCATCAGCCCCAGCATTTT. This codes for CATSRVPQGYHQPQHF.

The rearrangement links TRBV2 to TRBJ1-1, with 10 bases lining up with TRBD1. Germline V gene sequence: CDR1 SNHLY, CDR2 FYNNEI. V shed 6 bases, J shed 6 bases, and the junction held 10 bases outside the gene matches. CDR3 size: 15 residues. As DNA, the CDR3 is TGTGCCAGCAGGACGCCTTGGGACAGGGGACCTGAAGCTTTCTTT. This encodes CASRTPWDRGPEAFF.

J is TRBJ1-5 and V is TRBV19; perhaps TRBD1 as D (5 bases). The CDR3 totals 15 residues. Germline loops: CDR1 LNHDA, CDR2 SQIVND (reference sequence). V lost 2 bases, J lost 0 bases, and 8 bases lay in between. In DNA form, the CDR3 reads TGTGCCAGTAGTATATACGGGGGTAGCAATCAGCCCCAGCATTTT. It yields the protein CASSIYGGSNQPQHF.

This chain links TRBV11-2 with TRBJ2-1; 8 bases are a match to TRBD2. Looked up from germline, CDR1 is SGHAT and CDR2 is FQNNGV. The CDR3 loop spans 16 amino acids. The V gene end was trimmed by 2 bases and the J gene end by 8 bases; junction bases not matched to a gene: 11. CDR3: CASSLMAGGPGDEQFF. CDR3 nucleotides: TGTGCCAGCAGCTTAATGGCGGGAGGACCCGGGGATGAGCAGTTCTTC.

CDR3 residues: CASSFSGGRTYEQYF. In DNA form, the CDR3 reads TGTGCCAGCAGCTTCTCGGGGGGCAGGACTTACGAGCAGTACTTC. This chain uses TRBV5-4 with TRBJ2-7, with D perhaps matching TRBD2 (7 bases). V shed 2 bases and J shed 4 bases, with 16 bases lying between them. CDR1 and CDR2 from the germline V gene are SGHNT and YYREEE (reference sequence). The CDR3 extends over 15 amino acids. The full variable domain, its missing parts supplied by reference TRBV5-4 and TRBJ2-7, is ETGVTQSPTHLIKTRGQQVTLRCSSQSGHNTVSWYQQALGQGPQFIFQYYREEENGRGNFPPRFSGLQFPNYSSELNVNALELDDSALYLCASSFSGGRTYEQYFGPGTRLTVT.

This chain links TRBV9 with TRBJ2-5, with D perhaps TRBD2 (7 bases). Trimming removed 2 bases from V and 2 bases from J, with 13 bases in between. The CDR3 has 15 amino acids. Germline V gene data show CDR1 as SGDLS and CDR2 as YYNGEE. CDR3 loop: CASSVAGALQETQYF. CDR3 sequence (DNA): TGTGCCAGCAGCGTGGCGGGGGCCCTTCAAGAGACCCAGTACTTC.

CDR3 in DNA: TGTGCCAGCAGCCTAGATGTGGCTAGTTCCTACGAGCAGTACTTC. Translated: CASSLDVASSYEQYF. The V gene is TRBV4-2, the J gene TRBJ2-7; no reliable D call. The CDR3 has 15 amino acids. V shed 4 bases and J shed 1 base, with 14 bases lying between them. The germline V gene has CDR1 LGHNA and CDR2 YNFKEQ.

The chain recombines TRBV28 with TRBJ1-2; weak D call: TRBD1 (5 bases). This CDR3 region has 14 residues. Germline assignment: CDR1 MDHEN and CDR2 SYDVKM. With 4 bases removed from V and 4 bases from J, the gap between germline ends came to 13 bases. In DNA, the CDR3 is TGTGCCAGCAGTTCCTCGGGGGGTAGCTATGGCTACACCTTC. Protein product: CASSSSGGSYGYTF.

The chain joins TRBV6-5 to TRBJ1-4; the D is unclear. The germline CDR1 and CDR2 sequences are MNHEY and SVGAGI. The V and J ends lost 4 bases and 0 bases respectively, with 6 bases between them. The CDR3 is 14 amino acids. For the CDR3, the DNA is TGTGCCAGCAGTTTCAGTGCAACTAATGAAAAACTGTTTTTT. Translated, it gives CASSFSATNEKLFF.

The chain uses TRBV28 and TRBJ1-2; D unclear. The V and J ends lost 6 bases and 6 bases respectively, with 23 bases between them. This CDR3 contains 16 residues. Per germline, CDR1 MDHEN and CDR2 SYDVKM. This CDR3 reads CASSPPRRTGGDGYTF. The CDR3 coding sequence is TGTGCCAGCAGCCCGCCCCGGCGCACCGGCGGGGATGGCTACACCTTC.

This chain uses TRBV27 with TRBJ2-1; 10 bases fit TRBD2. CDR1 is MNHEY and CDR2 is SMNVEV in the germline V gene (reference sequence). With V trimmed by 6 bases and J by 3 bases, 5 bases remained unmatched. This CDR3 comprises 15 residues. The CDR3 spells CASRSLAGLYNEQFF. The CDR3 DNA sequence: TGTGCCAGCAGATCACTAGCGGGACTCTACAATGAGCAGTTCTTC.

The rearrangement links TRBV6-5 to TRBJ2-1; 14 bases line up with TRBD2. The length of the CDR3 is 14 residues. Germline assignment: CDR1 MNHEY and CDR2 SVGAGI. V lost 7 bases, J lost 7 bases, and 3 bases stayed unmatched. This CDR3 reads CASTRTSGGNEQFF. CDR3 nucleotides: TGTGCCAGCACCCGGACTAGCGGGGGGAATGAGCAGTTCTTC.